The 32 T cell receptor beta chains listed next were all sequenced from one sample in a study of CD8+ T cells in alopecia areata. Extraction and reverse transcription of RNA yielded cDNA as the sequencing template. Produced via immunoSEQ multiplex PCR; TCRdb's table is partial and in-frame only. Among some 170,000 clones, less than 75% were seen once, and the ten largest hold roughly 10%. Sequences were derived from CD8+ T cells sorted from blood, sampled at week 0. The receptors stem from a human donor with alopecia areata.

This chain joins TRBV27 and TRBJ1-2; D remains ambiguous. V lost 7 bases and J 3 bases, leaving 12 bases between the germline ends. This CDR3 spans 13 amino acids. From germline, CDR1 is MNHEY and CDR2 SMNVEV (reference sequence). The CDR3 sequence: CASTLSGDYGYTF. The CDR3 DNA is TGTGCCAGCACCCTCAGCGGGGACTATGGCTACACCTTC.

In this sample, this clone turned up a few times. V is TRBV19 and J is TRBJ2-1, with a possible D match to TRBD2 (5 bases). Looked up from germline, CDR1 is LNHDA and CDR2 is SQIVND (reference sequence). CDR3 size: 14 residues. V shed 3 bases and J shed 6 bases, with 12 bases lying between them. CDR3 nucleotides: TGTGCCAGTAGTATTGGACCTGGGAGCAATGAGCAGTTCTTC. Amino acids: CASSIGPGSNEQFF.

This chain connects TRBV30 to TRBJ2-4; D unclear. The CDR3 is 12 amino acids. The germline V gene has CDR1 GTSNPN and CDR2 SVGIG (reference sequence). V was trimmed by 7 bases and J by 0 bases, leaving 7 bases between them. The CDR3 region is CAFGLAKNIQYF. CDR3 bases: TGTGCCTTCGGCCTAGCCAAAAACATTCAGTACTTC. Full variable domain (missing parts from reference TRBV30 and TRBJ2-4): SQTIHQWPATLVQPVGSPLSLECTVEGTSNPNLYWYRQAAGRGLQLLFYSVGIGQISSEVPQNLSASRPQDRQFILSSKKLLLSDSGFYLCAFGLAKNIQYFGAGTRLSVL.

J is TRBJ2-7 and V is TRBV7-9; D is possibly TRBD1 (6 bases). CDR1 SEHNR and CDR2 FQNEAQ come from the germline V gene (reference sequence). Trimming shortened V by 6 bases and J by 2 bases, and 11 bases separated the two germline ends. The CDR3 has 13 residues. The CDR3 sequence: CASSPGHPYEQYF. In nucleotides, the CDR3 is TGTGCCAGCAGTCCGGGACACCCCTACGAGCAGTACTTC.

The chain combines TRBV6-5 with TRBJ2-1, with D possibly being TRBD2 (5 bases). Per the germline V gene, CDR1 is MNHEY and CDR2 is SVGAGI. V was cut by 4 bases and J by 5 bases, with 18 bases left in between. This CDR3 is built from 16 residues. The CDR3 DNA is TGTGCCAGCAGTTCACCGACCCACCGGGGAGACAATGAGCAGTTCTTC. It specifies CASSSPTHRGDNEQFF.

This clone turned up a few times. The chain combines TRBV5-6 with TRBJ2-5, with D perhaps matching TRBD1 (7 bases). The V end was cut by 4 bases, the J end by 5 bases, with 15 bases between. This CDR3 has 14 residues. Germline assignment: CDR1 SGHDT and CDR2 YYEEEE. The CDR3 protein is CASSVTTGRETQYF. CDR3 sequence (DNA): TGTGCCAGCAGCGTTACGACAGGGAGGGAGACCCAGTACTTC.

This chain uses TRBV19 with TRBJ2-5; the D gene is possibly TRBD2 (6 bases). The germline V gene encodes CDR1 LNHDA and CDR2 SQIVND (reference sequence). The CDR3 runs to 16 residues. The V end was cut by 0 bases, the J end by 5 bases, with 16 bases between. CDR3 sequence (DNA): TGTGCCAGTAGTATAGACCTGGACTACCGTGAGGAGACCCAGTACTTC. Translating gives CASSIDLDYREETQYF.

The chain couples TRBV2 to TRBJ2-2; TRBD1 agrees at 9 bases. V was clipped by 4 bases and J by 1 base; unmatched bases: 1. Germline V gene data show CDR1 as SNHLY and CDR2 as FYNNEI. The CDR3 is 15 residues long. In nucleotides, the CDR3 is TGTGCCAGCAGTGGGGGACAGGGGAACACCGGGGAGCTGTTTTTT. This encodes CASSGGQGNTGELFF. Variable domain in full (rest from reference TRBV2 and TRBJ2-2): EPEVTQTPSHQVTQMGQEVILRCVPISNHLYFYWYRQILGQKVEFLVSFYNNEISEKSEIFDDQFSVERPDGSNFTLKIRSTKLEDSAMYFCASSGGQGNTGELFFGEGSRLTVL.

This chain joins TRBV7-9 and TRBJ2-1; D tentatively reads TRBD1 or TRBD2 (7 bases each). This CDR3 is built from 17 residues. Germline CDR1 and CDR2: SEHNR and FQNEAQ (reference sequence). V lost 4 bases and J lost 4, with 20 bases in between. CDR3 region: CASSSTTQGRGYNEQFF. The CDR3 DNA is TGTGCCAGCAGCTCAACAACACAGGGGAGGGGATACAATGAGCAGTTCTTC.

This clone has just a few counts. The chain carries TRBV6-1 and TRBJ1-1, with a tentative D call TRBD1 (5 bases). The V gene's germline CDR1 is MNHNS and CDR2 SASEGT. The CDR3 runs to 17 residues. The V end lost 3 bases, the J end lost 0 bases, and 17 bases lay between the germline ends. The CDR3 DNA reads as TGTGCCAGCAGTGAGTGGGAACAGGACACTCTGAACACTGAAGCTTTCTTT. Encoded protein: CASSEWEQDTLNTEAFF.

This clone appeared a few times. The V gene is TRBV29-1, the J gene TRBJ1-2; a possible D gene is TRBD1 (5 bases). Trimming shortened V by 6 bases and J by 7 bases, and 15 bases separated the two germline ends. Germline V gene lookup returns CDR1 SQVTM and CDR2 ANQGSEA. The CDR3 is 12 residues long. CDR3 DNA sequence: TGCAGCGTCTTAGGGGACGTGCCTGGCTACACCTTC. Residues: CSVLGDVPGYTF.

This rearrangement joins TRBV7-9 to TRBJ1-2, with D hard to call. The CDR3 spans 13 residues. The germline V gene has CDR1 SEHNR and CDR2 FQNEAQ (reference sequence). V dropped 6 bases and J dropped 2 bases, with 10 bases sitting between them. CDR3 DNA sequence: TGTGCCAGCAGTCAGCCCGAGAACTATGGCTACACCTTC. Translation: CASSQPENYGYTF.

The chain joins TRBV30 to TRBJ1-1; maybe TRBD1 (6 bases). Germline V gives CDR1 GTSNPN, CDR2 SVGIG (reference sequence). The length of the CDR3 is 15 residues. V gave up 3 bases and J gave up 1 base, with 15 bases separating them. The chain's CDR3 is CAWRTPTGTNTEAFF. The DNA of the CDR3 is TGTGCCTGGAGGACCCCGACAGGCACGAACACTGAAGCTTTCTTT.

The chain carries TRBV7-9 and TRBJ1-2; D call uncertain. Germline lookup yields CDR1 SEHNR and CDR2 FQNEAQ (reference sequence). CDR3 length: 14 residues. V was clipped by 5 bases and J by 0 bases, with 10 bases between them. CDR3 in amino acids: CASSLTKANYGYTF. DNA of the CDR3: TGTGCCAGCAGCCTAACAAAAGCTAACTATGGCTACACCTTC.

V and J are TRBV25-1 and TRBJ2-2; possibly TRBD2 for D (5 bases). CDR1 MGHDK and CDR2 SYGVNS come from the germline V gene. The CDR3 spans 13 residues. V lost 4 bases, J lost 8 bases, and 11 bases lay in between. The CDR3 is CASSAHRGGELFF. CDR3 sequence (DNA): TGTGCCAGCAGTGCACATCGAGGGGGGGAGCTGTTTTTT.

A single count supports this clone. In DNA form, the CDR3 reads TGCGCCAGCAGCTCCCGAAGCCAGGCTGGGGCCAACGTCCTGACTTTC. Amino acids: CASSSRSQAGANVLTF. V and J are TRBV5-1 and TRBJ2-6; D unclear. The CDR3 is 16 amino acids. V lost 3 bases to trimming and J lost 2 bases, with 12 bases between them. CDR1 and CDR2 (germline): SGHRS, YFSETQ.

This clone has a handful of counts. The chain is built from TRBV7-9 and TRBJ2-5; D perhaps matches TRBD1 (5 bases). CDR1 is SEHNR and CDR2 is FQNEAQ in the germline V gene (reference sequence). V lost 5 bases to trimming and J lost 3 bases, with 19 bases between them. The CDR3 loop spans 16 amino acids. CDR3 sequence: CASSLPQGAVKETQYF. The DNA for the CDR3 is TGTGCCAGCAGCCTCCCCCAAGGGGCCGTGAAAGAGACCCAGTACTTC.

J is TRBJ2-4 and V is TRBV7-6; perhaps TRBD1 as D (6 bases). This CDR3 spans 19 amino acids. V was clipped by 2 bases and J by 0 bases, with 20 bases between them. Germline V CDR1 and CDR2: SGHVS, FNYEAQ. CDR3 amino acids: CASSLRVRGRKKAKNIQYF. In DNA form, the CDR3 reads TGTGCCAGCAGCTTAAGGGTCAGGGGTAGAAAGAAAGCCAAAAACATTCAGTACTTC.

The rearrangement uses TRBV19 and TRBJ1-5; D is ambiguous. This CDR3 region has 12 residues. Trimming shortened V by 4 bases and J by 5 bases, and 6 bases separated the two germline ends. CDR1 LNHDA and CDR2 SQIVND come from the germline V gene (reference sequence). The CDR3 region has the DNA TGTGCCAGTAGTAGGCGGGATCAGCCCCAGCATTTT. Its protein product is CASSRRDQPQHF.

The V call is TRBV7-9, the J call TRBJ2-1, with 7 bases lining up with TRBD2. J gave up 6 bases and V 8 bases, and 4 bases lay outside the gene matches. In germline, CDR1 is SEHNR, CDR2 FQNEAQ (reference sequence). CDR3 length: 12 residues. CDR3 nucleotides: TGTGCCAGCGGGGACTACCTCAATGAGCAGTTCTTC. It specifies CASGDYLNEQFF.

CDR3 in DNA: TGTGCCAGCAGGACCGGGACAGGCGCCTCCTTTGATACAGATACGCAGTATTTT. Its protein product is CASRTGTGASFDTDTQYF. The chain links TRBV2 to TRBJ2-3; 8 nucleotides agree with TRBD1. Per germline, CDR1 SNHLY and CDR2 FYNNEI. The V and J ends lost 6 bases and 3 bases, in that order; junction bases with no gene match: 17. The CDR3 extends over 18 amino acids.

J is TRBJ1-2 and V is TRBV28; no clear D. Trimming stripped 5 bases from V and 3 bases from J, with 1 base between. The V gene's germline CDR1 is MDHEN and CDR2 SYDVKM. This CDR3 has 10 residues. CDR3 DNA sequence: TGTGCCAGCAGTCACTATGGCTACACCTTC. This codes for CASSHYGYTF.

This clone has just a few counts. The CDR3 reads CASSFASRVDTQYF. The CDR3 DNA reads as TGTGCCAGCAGTTTCGCATCCCGGGTAGATACGCAGTATTTT. The J gene is TRBJ2-3, the V gene TRBV27; D unresolved. CDR3 length: 14 amino acids. Trimming stripped 3 bases from V and 5 bases from J, with 12 bases between. The germline gives CDR1 MNHEY, CDR2 SMNVEV (reference sequence).

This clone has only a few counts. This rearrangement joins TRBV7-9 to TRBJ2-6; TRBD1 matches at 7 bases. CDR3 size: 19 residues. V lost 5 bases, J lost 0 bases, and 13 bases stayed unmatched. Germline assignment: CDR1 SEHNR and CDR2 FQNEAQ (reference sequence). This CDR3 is CASSPSDRALYSGANVLTF. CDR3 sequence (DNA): TGTGCCAGCAGCCCAAGTGACAGGGCCTTATACTCTGGGGCCAACGTCCTGACTTTC.

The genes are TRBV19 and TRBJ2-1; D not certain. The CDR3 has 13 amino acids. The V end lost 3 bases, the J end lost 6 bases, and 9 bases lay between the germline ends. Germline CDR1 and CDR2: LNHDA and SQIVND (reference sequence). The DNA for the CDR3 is TGTGCCAGTAGTATTGCCGTGGTCAATGAGCAGTTCTTC. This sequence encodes CASSIAVVNEQFF.

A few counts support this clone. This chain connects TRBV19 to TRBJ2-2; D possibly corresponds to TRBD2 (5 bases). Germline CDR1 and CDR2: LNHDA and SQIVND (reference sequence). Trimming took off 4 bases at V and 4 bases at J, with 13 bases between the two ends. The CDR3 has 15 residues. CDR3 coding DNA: TGTGCCAGTAGTACACGTGGGGAGCCCACCGGGGAGCTGTTTTTT. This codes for CASSTRGEPTGELFF. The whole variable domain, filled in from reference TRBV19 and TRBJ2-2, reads DGGITQSPKYLFRKEGQNVTLSCEQNLNHDAMYWYRQDPGQGLRLIYYSQIVNDFQKGDIAEGYSVSREKKESFPLTVTSAQKNPTAFYLCASSTRGEPTGELFFGEGSRLTVL.

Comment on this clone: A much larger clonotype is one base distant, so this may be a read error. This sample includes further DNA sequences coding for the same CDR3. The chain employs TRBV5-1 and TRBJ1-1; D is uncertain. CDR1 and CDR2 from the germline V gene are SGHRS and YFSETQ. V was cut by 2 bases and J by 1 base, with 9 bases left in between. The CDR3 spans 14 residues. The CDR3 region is CASSFRGGNTEAFF. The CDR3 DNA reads TGCGCCAGCAGCTTTCGGGGAGGGAACACTGAAGCTTTCTTT. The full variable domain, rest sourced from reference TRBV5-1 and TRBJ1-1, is KAGVTQTPRYLIKTRGQQVTLSCSPISGHRSVSWYQQTPGQGLQFLFEYFSETQRNKGNFPGRFSGRQFSNSRSEMNVSTLELGDSALYLCASSFRGGNTEAFFGQGTRLTVV.

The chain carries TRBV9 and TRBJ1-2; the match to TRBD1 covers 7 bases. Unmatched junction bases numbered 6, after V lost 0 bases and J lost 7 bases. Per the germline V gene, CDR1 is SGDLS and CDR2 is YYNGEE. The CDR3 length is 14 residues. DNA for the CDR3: TGTGCCAGCAGCGTAGTAGGGGGCGCCTTTGGCTACACCTTC. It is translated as CASSVVGGAFGYTF. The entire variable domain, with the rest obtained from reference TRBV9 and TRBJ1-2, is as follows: DSGVTQTPKHLITATGQRVTLRCSPRSGDLSVYWYQQSLDQGLQFLIQYYNGEERAKGNILERFSAQQFPDLHSELNLSSLELGDSALYFCASSVVGGAFGYTFGSGTRLTVV.

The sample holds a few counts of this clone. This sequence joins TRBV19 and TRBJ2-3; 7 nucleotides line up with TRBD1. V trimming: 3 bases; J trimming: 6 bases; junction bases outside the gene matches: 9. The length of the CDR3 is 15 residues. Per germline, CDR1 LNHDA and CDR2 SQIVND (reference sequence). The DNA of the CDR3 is TGTGCCAGTAGTATTGGGGACAGCCCCAGGGATACGCAGTATTTT. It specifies CASSIGDSPRDTQYF.

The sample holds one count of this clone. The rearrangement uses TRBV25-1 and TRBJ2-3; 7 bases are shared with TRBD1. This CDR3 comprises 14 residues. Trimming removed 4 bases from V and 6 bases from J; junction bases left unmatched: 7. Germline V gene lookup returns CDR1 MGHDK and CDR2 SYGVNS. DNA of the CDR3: TGTGCCAGCAGTGGGGACAGCGAGGGCGATACGCAGTATTTT. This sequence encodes CASSGDSEGDTQYF.

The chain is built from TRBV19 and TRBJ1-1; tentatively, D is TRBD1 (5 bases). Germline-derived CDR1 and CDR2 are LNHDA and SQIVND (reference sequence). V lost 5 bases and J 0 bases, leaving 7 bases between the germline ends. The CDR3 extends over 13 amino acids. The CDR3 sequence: CASSDSMNTEAFF. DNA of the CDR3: TGTGCCAGTAGTGACAGCATGAACACTGAAGCTTTCTTT. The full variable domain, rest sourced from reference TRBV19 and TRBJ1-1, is DGGITQSPKYLFRKEGQNVTLSCEQNLNHDAMYWYRQDPGQGLRLIYYSQIVNDFQKGDIAEGYSVSREKKESFPLTVTSAQKNPTAFYLCASSDSMNTEAFFGQGTRLTVV.

CDR3 DNA sequence: TGCGCCAGCAGCATCTCGGGTGACGAGCAGTACTTC. Encoded protein: CASSISGDEQYF. The chain recombines TRBV5-1 with TRBJ2-7; D is undetermined. Germline V gene data show CDR1 as SGHRS and CDR2 as YFSETQ. The V gene lost 4 bases and the J gene lost 5 bases, with 10 bases spanning the gap. The CDR3 has 12 residues. Full variable domain (rest looked up from reference TRBV5-1 and TRBJ2-7): KAGVTQTPRYLIKTRGQQVTLSCSPISGHRSVSWYQQTPGQGLQFLFEYFSETQRNKGNFPGRFSGRQFSNSRSEMNVSTLELGDSALYLCASSISGDEQYFGPGTRLTVT.